This T cell receptor (beta chain) was recovered during a study of T cell responses to AZD1222 COVID-19 vaccine. As for the study in general: It was second doses at about 4 or about 12 weeks that were pooled. Study-wide results and limits: Two AZD1222 administrations were followed by greater Spike-specific TCR breadth and depth. At baseline, just 6 or 7 AZD1222 recipients tested seropositive.

Regarding this clone: Its specificity is unknown.

The V gene lost 0 bases and the J gene lost 4 bases, with 13 bases spanning the gap. The CDR3 contains 15 residues. Germline V CDR1 and CDR2: SGHRS, YFSETQ. Here immunoSEQ multiplex PCR was the method, and the copy in TCRdb shows in-frame clones only, minus some. This table has some 110,000 clones, approximately 90% appearing once. This material consisted of peripheral blood, taken on day 0 of AZD1222 vaccination. This clonotype originated in an adult in good health. The J gene is TRBJ1-1, the V gene TRBV5-1; a possible D gene is TRBD1 (5 bases). The CDR3 DNA reads TGCGCCAGCAGCTTGGCCGAGGGGATAGGCACTGAAGCTTTCTTT. This sequence encodes CASSLAEGIGTEAFF.